These 8 T cell receptor beta chains were sequenced from one sample in a study of blood T cell repertoires in COVID-19. This table comes from immunoSEQ multiplex PCR, and its TCRdb copy is limited to in-frame clones, with some not included. The repertoire has more than 85,000 clones, around 78% of them found once; the top ten carry about 20%. Sequenced material: peripheral blood. The receptors derive from a woman aged 60 to 75 with acute or convalescent COVID-19.

CDR3 sequence (DNA): TGTGCCAGCTCACCACAGGGGGATTCACCCCTCCACTTT. Protein product: CASSPQGDSPLHF. The chain has TRBV18 and TRBJ1-6; tentative D call: TRBD1 (6 bases). V was shortened by 1 base and J by 8 bases, with 6 bases between the two germline ends. There are 13 residues in the CDR3. Germline V gene data show CDR1 as KGHSH and CDR2 as LQKENI.

The chain has TRBV11-3 and TRBJ1-1, with unresolved D. The germline gives CDR1 SGHNT, CDR2 YENEEA. V lost 4 bases and J 1 base, leaving 7 bases between the germline ends. The CDR3 runs 13 residues. The CDR3 DNA sequence: TGTGCCAGCAGCTCCAGGCCGAACACTGAAGCTTTCTTT. Protein product: CASSSRPNTEAFF.

CDR3 sequence reads: CASSLLAGAGGTDTQYF. The CDR3 bases are TGTGCCAGCAGCTTACTAGCGGGGGCTGGGGGCACAGATACGCAGTATTTT. This rearrangement joins TRBV7-3 to TRBJ2-3; 10 bases align to TRBD2. Germline V gives CDR1 SGHTA, CDR2 FQGTGA. CDR3 size: 17 residues. Trimming cost V 2 bases and J 1 base; bases outside gene matches: 6.

The chain uses TRBV19 and TRBJ1-6, with D unclear. V was clipped by 7 bases and J by 8 bases, with 12 bases between them. The CDR3 sequence is 13 residues long. Germline-derived CDR1 and CDR2 are LNHDA and SQIVND (reference sequence). The CDR3 region has the DNA TGTGCCAGTACCCCACGCGCGCATTCACCCCTCCACTTT. This translates into CASTPRAHSPLHF.

The table lists this clone with a count of one. This chain uses TRBV30 with TRBJ2-5; 7 nucleotides agree with TRBD2. CDR1 GTSNPN and CDR2 SVGIG come from the germline V gene (reference sequence). J lost 5 bases, V lost 2 bases, and 5 bases had no gene match. This CDR3 is 13 amino acids long. Here the CDR3 reads CAWSWGGMETQYF. The CDR3, as DNA: TGTGCCTGGAGTTGGGGGGGGATGGAGACCCAGTACTTC. The variable domain in full, with the rest retrieved from reference TRBV30 and TRBJ2-5, is SQTIHQWPATLVQPVGSPLSLECTVEGTSNPNLYWYRQAAGRGLQLLFYSVGIGQISSEVPQNLSASRPQDRQFILSSKKLLLSDSGFYLCAWSWGGMETQYFGPGTRLLVL.

The V and J genes are TRBV3-1 (or the pseudogene TRBV3-2) and TRBJ2-7; D is undetermined. V shed 4 bases and J shed 1 base, with 5 bases lying between them. The CDR3 is 12 residues long. Germline CDR1 LGHDT, CDR2 YNNKEL (reference sequence). CDR3 nucleotides: TGTGCCAGCAGCCCCGGGTCCTACGAGCAGTACTTC. Translating it yields CASSPGSYEQYF.

The J gene is TRBJ1-2, the V gene TRBV6-2 or TRBV6-3, with D unresolved. V was clipped by 5 bases and J by 4 bases, with 14 bases between them. The CDR3 loop spans 14 amino acids. The germline V gene encodes CDR1 MNHEY and CDR2 SVGEGT. In DNA form, the CDR3 reads TGTGCCAGCAGTCCAGACATGTATATCTATGGCTACACCTTC. Translating it yields CASSPDMYIYGYTF.

V gene TRBV15 combines with J gene TRBJ2-7, with D possibly matching TRBD1 (6 bases). From germline, CDR1 is LNHNV and CDR2 YYDKDF (reference sequence). V was shortened by 0 bases and J by 2 bases, with 14 bases between the two germline ends. This CDR3 spans 16 amino acids. CDR3 sequence reads: CATSRDLGTTTYEQYF. CDR3 DNA: TGTGCCACCAGCAGAGATCTCGGGACAACTACCTACGAGCAGTACTTC.